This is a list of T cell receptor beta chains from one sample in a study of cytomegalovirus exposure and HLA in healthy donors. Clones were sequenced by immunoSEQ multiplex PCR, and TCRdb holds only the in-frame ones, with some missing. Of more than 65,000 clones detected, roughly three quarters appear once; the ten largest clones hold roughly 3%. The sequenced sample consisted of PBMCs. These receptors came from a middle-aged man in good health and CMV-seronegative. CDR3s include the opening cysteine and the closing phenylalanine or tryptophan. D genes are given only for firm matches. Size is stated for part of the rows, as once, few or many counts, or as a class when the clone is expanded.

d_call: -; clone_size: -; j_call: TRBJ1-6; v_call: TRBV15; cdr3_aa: CATSRERRPYNSPLHF; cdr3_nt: TGTGCCACCAGCAGAGAAAGGAGGCCCTATAATTCACCCCTCCACTTT
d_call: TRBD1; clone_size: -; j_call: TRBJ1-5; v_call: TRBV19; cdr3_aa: CASKLQGVGQPQHF; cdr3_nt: TGTGCCAGTAAGTTACAGGGGGTCGGACAGCCCCAGCATTTT
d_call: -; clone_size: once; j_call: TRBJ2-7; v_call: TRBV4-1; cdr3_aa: CASSRVGGQQANYEQYF; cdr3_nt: TGCGCCAGCAGCCGCGTTGGTGGGCAGCAAGCAAACTACGAGCAGTACTTC
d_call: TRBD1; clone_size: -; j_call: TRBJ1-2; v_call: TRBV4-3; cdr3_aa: CASSQGLRDRGYGYTF; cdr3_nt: TGCGCCAGCAGCCAAGGTTTGCGGGACAGGGGCTATGGCTACACCTTC
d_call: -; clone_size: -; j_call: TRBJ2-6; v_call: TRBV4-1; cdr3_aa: CASSQEIRYSGANVLTF; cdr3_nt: TGCGCCAGCAGCCAAGAAATCCGTTACTCTGGGGCCAACGTCCTGACTTTC
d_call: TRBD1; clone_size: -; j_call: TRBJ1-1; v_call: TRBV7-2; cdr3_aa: CASSLGQGAFRAFF; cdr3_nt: TGTGCCAGCAGCCTAGGACAGGGGGCGTTCCGAGCTTTCTTT
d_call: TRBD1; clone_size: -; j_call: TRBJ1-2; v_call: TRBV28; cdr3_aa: CASSLTGVGYTF; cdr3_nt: TGTGCCAGCAGTCTGACAGGGGTTGGCTACACCTTC
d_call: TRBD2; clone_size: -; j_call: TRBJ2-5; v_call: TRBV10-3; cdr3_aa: CATSSGGVFLETQYF; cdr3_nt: TGTGCCACCTCCAGCGGGGGGGTCTTTCTGGAGACCCAGTACTTC
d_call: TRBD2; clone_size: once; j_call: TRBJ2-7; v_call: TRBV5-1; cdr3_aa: CASSFGTSGMHEQYF; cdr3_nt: TGCGCCAGCAGCTTTGGGACTAGCGGGATGCACGAGCAGTACTTC
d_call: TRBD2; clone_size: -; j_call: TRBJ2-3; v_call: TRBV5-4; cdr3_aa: CASSQMGLATDTQYF; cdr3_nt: TGTGCCAGCAGCCAGATGGGACTAGCGACAGATACGCAGTATTTT
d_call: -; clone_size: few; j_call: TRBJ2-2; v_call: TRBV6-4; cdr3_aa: CASSDSAGDTGELFF; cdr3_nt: TGTGCCAGCAGTGACTCTGCAGGGGACACCGGGGAGCTGTTTTTT
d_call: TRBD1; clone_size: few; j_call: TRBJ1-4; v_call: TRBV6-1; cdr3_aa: CASSEATGQGNEKLFF; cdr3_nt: TGTGCCAGCAGTGAAGCTACGGGACAGGGGAATGAAAAACTGTTTTTT
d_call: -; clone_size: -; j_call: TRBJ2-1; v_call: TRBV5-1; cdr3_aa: CASSNPEGHEQFF; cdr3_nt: TGCGCCAGCAGCAACCCCGAGGGCCATGAGCAGTTCTTC
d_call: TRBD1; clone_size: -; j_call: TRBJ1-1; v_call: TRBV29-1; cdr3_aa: CSVRTGFGEAFF; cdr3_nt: TGCAGCGTTCGGACAGGGTTCGGTGAAGCTTTCTTT
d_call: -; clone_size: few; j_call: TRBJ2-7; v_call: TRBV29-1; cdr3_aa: CSVEKGDPPYEQYF; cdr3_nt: TGCAGCGTTGAGAAAGGGGATCCCCCCTACGAGCAGTACTTC
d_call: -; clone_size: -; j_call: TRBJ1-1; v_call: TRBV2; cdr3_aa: CASSEKREVEAFF; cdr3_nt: TGTGCCAGCAGTGAAAAGAGAGAAGTTGAAGCTTTCTTT
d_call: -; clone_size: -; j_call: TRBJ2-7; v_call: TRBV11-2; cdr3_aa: CASSAGVVREQYF; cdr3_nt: TGTGCCAGCTCTGCGGGTGTTGTGCGCGAGCAGTACTTC
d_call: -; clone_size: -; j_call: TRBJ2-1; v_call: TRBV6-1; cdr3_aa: CASSEVSFGNEQFF; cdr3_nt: TGTGCCAGCAGTGAAGTTAGTTTTGGCAATGAGCAGTTCTTC
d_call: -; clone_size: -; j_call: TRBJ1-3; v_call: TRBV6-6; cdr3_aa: CASSLTVRNTIYF; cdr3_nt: TGTGCCAGCAGTCTCACCGTCAGGAACACCATATATTTT
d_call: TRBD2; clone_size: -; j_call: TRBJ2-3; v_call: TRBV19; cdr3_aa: CASSTGTSRSTDTQYF; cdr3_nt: TGTGCCAGTAGTACCGGGACTAGCAGGAGCACAGATACGCAGTATTTT
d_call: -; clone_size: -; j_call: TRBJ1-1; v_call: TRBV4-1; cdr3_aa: CASSHTTGPNTEAFF; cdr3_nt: TGCGCCAGCAGCCACACGACAGGCCCGAACACTGAAGCTTTCTTT
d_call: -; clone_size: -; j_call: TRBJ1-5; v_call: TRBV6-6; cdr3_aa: CASNTGGFNQPQHF; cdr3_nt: TGTGCCAGCAATACTGGTGGTTTCAATCAGCCCCAGCATTTT
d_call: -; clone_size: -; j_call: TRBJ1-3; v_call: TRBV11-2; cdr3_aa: CASSHAGPAGNTIYF; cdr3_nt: TGTGCCAGCAGCCATGCGGGCCCAGCGGGAAACACCATATATTTT
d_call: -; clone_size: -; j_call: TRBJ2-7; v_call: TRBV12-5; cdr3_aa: CASGPSLYEQYF; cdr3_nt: TGTGCTAGTGGCCCCTCACTCTACGAGCAGTACTTC
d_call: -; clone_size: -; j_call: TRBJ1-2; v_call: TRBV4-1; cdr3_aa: CASSQDTGYGYTF; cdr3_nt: TGCGCCAGCAGCCAAGATACAGGCTATGGCTACACCTTC
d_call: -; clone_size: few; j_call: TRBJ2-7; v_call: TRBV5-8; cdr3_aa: CASSWGGSEYEQYF; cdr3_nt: TGTGCCAGCAGCTGGGGGGGCTCGGAGTACGAGCAGTACTTC
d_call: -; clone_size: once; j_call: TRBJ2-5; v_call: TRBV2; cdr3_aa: CASSDRDQETQYF; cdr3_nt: TGTGCCAGCAGCGACCGGGATCAAGAGACCCAGTACTTC
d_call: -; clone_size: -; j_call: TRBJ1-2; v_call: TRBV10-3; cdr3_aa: CAISDPGTVANYGYTF; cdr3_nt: TGTGCCATCAGTGACCCCGGGACTGTAGCTAACTATGGCTACACCTTC
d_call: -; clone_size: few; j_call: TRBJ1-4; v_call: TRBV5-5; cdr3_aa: CASSFLGLGSEKLFF; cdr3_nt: TGTGCCAGCAGCTTCCTCGGGCTGGGGAGTGAAAAACTGTTTTTT
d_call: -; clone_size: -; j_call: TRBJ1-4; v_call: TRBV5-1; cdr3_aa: CASSLDSSNEKLFF; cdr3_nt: TGCGCCAGCAGCTTGGACAGCTCAAATGAAAAACTGTTTTTT
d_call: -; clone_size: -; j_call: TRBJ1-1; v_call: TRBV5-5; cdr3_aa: CASSPGAFF; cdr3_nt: TGTGCCAGCAGCCCAGGGGCTTTCTTT
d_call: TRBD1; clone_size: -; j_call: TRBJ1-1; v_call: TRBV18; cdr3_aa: CASSPATGGTETEAFF; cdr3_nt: TGTGCCAGCTCACCAGCGACAGGGGGGACGGAGACTGAAGCTTTCTTT
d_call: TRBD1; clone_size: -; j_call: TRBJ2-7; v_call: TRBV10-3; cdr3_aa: CAIRNANTGGEQYF; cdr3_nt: TGTGCCATCAGAAACGCCAACACAGGGGGCGAGCAGTACTTC
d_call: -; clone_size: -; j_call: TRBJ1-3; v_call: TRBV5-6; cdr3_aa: CASSQGWVRRSGNTIYF; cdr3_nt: TGTGCCAGCAGCCAGGGTTGGGTCAGACGGTCTGGAAACACCATATATTTT
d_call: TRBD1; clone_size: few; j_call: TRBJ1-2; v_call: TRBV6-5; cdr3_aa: CASSTRTGYGYTF; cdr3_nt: TGTGCCAGCAGTACAAGGACAGGGTATGGCTACACCTTC
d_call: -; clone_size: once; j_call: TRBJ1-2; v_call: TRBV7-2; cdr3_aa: CASSLLGPIYGYTF; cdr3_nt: TGTGCCAGCAGCTTACTGGGGCCCATCTATGGCTACACCTTC
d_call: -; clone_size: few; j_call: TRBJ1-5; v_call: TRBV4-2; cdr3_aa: CASSQDHQGGNQPQHF; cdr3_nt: TGTGCCAGCAGCCAAGATCATCAGGGTGGCAATCAGCCCCAGCATTTT
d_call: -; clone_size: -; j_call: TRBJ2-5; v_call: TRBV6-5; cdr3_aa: CASSYYLSVQETQYF; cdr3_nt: TGTGCCAGCAGTTACTATCTTTCTGTCCAAGAGACCCAGTACTTC
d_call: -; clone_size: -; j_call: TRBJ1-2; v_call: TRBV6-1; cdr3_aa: CASSADTPRTNYGYTF; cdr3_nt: TGTGCCAGCAGTGCAGACACGCCACGTACTAACTATGGCTACACCTTC
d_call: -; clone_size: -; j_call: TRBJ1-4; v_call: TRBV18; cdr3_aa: CASSPWGDTNEKLFF; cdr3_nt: TGTGCCAGCTCACCATGGGGGGATACTAATGAAAAACTGTTTTTT
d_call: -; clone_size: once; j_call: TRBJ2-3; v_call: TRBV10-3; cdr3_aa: CAIRGQIRDTDTQYF; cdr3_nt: TGTGCCATCAGGGGGCAGATCCGAGACACAGATACGCAGTATTTT
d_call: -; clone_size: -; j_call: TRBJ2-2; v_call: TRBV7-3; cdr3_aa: CASSSGSTGELFF; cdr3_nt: TGTGCCAGCAGCTCCGGGAGCACCGGGGAGCTGTTTTTT
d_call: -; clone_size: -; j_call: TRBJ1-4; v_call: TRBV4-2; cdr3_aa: CASSTEGGNEKLFF; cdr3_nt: TGTGCCAGCAGTACCGAGGGAGGAAATGAAAAACTGTTTTTT
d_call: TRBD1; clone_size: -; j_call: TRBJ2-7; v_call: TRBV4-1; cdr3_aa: CASSPGQGGLGEQYF; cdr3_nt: TGCGCCAGCAGCCCAGGACAGGGGGGATTAGGGGAGCAGTACTTC
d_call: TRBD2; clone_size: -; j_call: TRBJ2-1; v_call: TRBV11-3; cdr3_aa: CASSRGGGGNSYNEQFF; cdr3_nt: TGTGCCAGCAGCCGGGGGGGCGGGGGGAACTCCTACAATGAGCAGTTCTTC
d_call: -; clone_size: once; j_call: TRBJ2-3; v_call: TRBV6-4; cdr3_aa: CASSEGLQGDTQYF; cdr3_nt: TGTGCCAGCAGTGAGGGCCTACAGGGAGATACGCAGTATTTT
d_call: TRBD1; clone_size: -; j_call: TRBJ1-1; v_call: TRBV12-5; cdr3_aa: CASGLPDRVLGEAFF; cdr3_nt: TGTGCTAGTGGTTTGCCCGACAGGGTATTAGGAGAAGCTTTCTTT
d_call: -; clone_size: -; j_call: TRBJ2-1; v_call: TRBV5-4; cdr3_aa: CASSSMPIGAYNEQFF; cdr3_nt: TGTGCCAGCAGCTCCATGCCCATAGGGGCCTACAATGAGCAGTTCTTC
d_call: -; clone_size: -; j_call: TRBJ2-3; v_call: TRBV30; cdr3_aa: CAWTVYTDTQYF; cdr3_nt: TGTGCCTGGACGGTATACACAGATACGCAGTATTTT
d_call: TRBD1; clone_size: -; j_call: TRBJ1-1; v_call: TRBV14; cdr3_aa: CASSQDPGQGATEAFF; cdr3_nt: TGTGCCAGCAGCCAGGATCCGGGACAGGGGGCGACTGAAGCTTTCTTT
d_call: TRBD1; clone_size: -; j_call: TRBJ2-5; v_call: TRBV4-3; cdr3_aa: CASSQGDREGETQYF; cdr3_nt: TGCGCCAGCAGCCAAGGGGACAGGGAGGGAGAGACCCAGTACTTC